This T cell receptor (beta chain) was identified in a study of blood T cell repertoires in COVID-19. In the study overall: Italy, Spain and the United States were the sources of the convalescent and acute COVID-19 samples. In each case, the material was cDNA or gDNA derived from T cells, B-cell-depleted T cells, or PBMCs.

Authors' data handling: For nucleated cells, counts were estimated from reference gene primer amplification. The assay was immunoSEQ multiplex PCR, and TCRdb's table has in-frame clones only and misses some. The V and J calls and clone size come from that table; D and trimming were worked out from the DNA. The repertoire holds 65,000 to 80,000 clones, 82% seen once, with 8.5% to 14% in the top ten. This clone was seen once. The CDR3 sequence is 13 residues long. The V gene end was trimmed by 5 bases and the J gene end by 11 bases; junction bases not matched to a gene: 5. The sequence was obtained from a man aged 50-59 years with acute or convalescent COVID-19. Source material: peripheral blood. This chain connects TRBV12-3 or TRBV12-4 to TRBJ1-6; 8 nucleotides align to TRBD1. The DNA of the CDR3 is TGTGCCAGCAGTCGACAGGGGTTTGCACCCCTCCACTTT. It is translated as CASSRQGFAPLHF.